This T cell receptor (beta chain) derives from a study of T cell responses to AZD1222 COVID-19 vaccine. The CDR3 has 16 residues. Germline V gives CDR1 LGHNA, CDR2 YSLEER. The V gene end was trimmed by 4 bases and the J gene end by 3 bases; junction bases not matched to a gene: 7. The protocol was immunoSEQ multiplex PCR, while the TCRdb copy is restricted to in-frame clones and leaves out a portion. The sample comprises tens of thousands of clones, roughly 82% of which are singletons, and around 2.8% rests with the top ten. For this clone: As yet, its antigen is unknown.

Study results and caveats: Females outnumbered males among donors, who were mostly white British; clonal diversity was possibly underestimated. Sampling that yielded the repertoires occurred only after the peak T cell response. Among AZD1222 vaccinees, only six were seropositive at baseline. Of spike-specific TCRs, nearly half reportedly target regions left unmutated in variants.

This TCR derives from an adult in good health. The gene calls are TRBV4-3 and TRBJ2-3, with 10 bases that match TRBD2. The sample consisted of peripheral blood, taken on day 0 of AZD1222 vaccination. The CDR3: CASSPRSGGGTDTQYF. The CDR3 DNA sequence: TGCGCCAGCAGCCCCCGGAGCGGGGGGGGGACAGATACGCAGTATTTT.